The rows below give T cell receptor beta chains drawn from one sample of a study of OX40 agonist ivuxolimab in advanced cancers. Libraries were prepared by immunoSEQ multiplex PCR; TCRdb keeps only in-frame clonotypes and omits some of them. In the table there are about 150,000 clones, approximately 94% of which are singletons. Here the sequenced sample was CD4+ or CD8+ T cells sorted from blood, taken in a trial of the OX40 agonist ivuxolimab. These receptors all stem from an adult with an advanced solid tumor such as melanoma, head and neck, liver or kidney cancer. The CDR3 runs from the conserved cysteine through the conserved F or W. The D gene is left open where the match is weak. The listing skips clone size in some rows; elsewhere it reads once, few, many or a size class.

CDR3 DNA,CDR3 protein,clone size,V gene,J gene,D gene
TGCAGCGGGGGGACCGTGGCCTCCGAAGCTTTCTTT,CSGGTVASEAFF,few,TRBV29-1,TRBJ1-1,NA
TGTGCCAGCTCCTACAATGAGCAGTTCTTC,CASSYNEQFF,NA,TRBV18,TRBJ2-1,NA
TGCGCCAGCAGTGAGTCCGGCCTTCCTGGAAACACCATATATTTT,CASSESGLPGNTIYF,NA,TRBV10-1,TRBJ1-3,NA
TGTGCCAGCAGTCGCCTAGGCCTTAACACTGAAGCTTTCTTT,CASSRLGLNTEAFF,NA,TRBV28,TRBJ1-1,NA
TGTGCCAGCAGCCCCGCCCTGGGCTACACCTTC,CASSPALGYTF,NA,TRBV6-1,TRBJ1-2,NA
TGTGCCAGCAGTTTGACAGGGTGGGGTACTAGCACAGATACGCAGTATTTT,CASSLTGWGTSTDTQYF,NA,TRBV27,TRBJ2-3,TRBD1
TGTGCCAGCAGCCGCGTTTGGGATTCCTACGAGCAGTACTTC,CASSRVWDSYEQYF,NA,TRBV6-5,TRBJ2-7,NA
TGTGCCAGCAGTTCGCTCGCCGGAGGCTCCTATAATTCACCCCTCCACTTT,CASSSLAGGSYNSPLHF,NA,TRBV27,TRBJ1-6,NA
TGTGCCAGCAGTTTCCCGGCAGTCCGGGCTGAAGCTTTCTTT,CASSFPAVRAEAFF,once,TRBV28,TRBJ1-1,NA
TGTGCCAGCAGCCAAGAACAGGGGACCTTCCACTACGAGCAGTACTTC,CASSQEQGTFHYEQYF,few,TRBV14,TRBJ2-7,TRBD1
TGTGCCAGTACCCCCTTGCGGGCAGGTTCTGGCTACACCTTC,CASTPLRAGSGYTF,NA,TRBV19,TRBJ1-2,NA
TGTGCCAGCAGCTTAGACAATAGGACACCTCGTCAGTATTTT,CASSLDNRTPRQYF,once,TRBV7-9,TRBJ2-3,NA
TGTGCCAGCAGCCAAGATGGACGCAGACAAGAGACCCAGTACTTC,CASSQDGRRQETQYF,NA,TRBV4-2,TRBJ2-5,NA
TGTGCCAGCAGACATCAGGGGGCTGGGGCTGAAGCTTTCTTT,CASRHQGAGAEAFF,NA,TRBV6-6,TRBJ1-1,TRBD1
TGTGCCAGCAGCCAAGATCGGTCCACAGGAACAGAGACCCAGTACTTC,CASSQDRSTGTETQYF,NA,TRBV4-2,TRBJ2-5,NA
TGCGCCAGCAGCTTAAGGCGGGGCGCCTACAATGAGCAGTTCTTC,CASSLRRGAYNEQFF,NA,TRBV5-1,TRBJ2-1,NA
TGTGCCAGCAGTGAATATGGTAGCGGCTTTTACCAAGAGACCCAGTACTTC,CASSEYGSGFYQETQYF,NA,TRBV25-1,TRBJ2-5,NA
TGTGCCAGCAGCAAGGGGGACAGGATTAGCAATCAGCCCCAGCATTTT,CASSKGDRISNQPQHF,NA,TRBV7-6,TRBJ1-5,TRBD1
TGTGCCAGCTCACCCAATCACGGCAGGGTTCGGCCTTACGAGCAGTACTTC,CASSPNHGRVRPYEQYF,NA,TRBV18,TRBJ2-7,NA
TGTGCTAGTGGTTTGGGACGGAGCACTGAAGCTTTCTTT,CASGLGRSTEAFF,NA,TRBV12-5,TRBJ1-1,NA
TGTGCCAGCTCACCGAGACCCGGGACAGATACGCAGTATTTT,CASSPRPGTDTQYF,NA,TRBV18,TRBJ2-3,NA
TGCGCCAGCAGCCAAGAAAGGGGGTCTGAAGCTTTCTTT,CASSQERGSEAFF,NA,TRBV4-1,TRBJ1-1,NA
TGTGCCAGCAGCTTAGCGACAGGGTTTGAAGCTTTCTTT,CASSLATGFEAFF,NA,TRBV7-2,TRBJ1-1,TRBD1
TGTGCCAGCAGCTCAGGGAGAGAGACCCAGTACTTC,CASSSGRETQYF,NA,TRBV5-4,TRBJ2-5,NA
TGTGCCTGGACCCCAAACAGGGGGACTGGCTACACCTTC,CAWTPNRGTGYTF,NA,TRBV30,TRBJ1-2,TRBD1
TGTGCCAGCAGCTTTTCGACAGCGGTAACGTTCCCCTACGAGCAGTACTTC,CASSFSTAVTFPYEQYF,NA,TRBV7-2,TRBJ2-7,NA
TGTGCTAGTGGTCTACAGGCGCACACTGAAGCTTTCTTT,CASGLQAHTEAFF,few,TRBV12-5,TRBJ1-1,NA
TGTGCCAGCAGTTTCGGGGTTATGGGGGGCCTGCAAGAGACCCAGTACTTC,CASSFGVMGGLQETQYF,NA,TRBV28,TRBJ2-5,NA
TGCGCCAGCAGCCAATCAGGGACTAGCGGCTCCTACGAGCAGTACTTC,CASSQSGTSGSYEQYF,NA,TRBV4-3,TRBJ2-7,TRBD2
TGTGCCAGCAGTTACTCGCCGGACGGAAATCAGCCCCAGCATTTT,CASSYSPDGNQPQHF,NA,TRBV6-6,TRBJ1-5,NA
TGTGCCAGCAGCGCGGTTGGCAGCTCTGGAAACACCATATATTTT,CASSAVGSSGNTIYF,NA,TRBV7-9,TRBJ1-3,NA
TGTGCCAGCAGTACCGCCGCCAGGGGGCGTATTGAAGCTTTCTTT,CASSTAARGRIEAFF,NA,TRBV6-5,TRBJ1-1,TRBD1
TGTGCCAGCAGTAGTGGTGGGCCCTCTGGAAACACCATATATTTT,CASSSGGPSGNTIYF,NA,TRBV28,TRBJ1-3,NA
TGTGCCAGCAGTGACGGACAGACGAACACCGGGGAGCTGTTTTTT,CASSDGQTNTGELFF,NA,TRBV6-1,TRBJ2-2,NA
TGCGCCAGCAGCCAAGATTTTGTAGCCATGAACACTGAAGCTTTCTTT,CASSQDFVAMNTEAFF,NA,TRBV4-3,TRBJ1-1,NA
TGTGCCAGCAGCTTAGCCAGGGGGCGGGGGGAGCTGTTTTTT,CASSLARGRGELFF,NA,TRBV7-2,TRBJ2-2,TRBD1
TGCGCCAGCAGCCAACTTATCCGCCGAGGGCTTTGGAACACTGAAGCTTTCTTT,CASSQLIRRGLWNTEAFF,NA,TRBV4-3,TRBJ1-1,NA
TGTGCCAGCAGCTTAGAAGGTGTGGGGGGTACGCAGTATTTT,CASSLEGVGGTQYF,once,TRBV7-8,TRBJ2-3,NA
TGTGCCAGCAGCCCGCCGGGGCGGCCGAACACCGGGGAGCTGTTTTTT,CASSPPGRPNTGELFF,NA,TRBV28,TRBJ2-2,NA
TGTGCCAGCAGTGGGACCACAGCAAAGTCTGAAGCTTTCTTT,CASSGTTAKSEAFF,NA,TRBV6-5,TRBJ1-1,NA
TGTGCCACCAGCAGTATAGGGACATTTGAAGCTTTCTTT,CATSSIGTFEAFF,NA,TRBV15,TRBJ1-1,NA
TGTGCCAGCAGCCTCAGGCGGGGGGCCAACGTCCTGACTTTC,CASSLRRGANVLTF,NA,TRBV14,TRBJ2-6,NA
TGCGCCAGCAGCAGACCGGACGGCCCGAGCTCTGGAAACACCATATATTTT,CASSRPDGPSSGNTIYF,NA,TRBV5-1,TRBJ1-3,NA
TGTGCCAGCTCACCAGGGGCAGGAGTGAACACTGAAGCTTTCTTT,CASSPGAGVNTEAFF,NA,TRBV18,TRBJ1-1,NA
TGCAGCGTACGTACAGGGGACCCCACAGATACACAGTATTTT,CSVRTGDPTDTQYF,NA,TRBV29-1,TRBJ2-3,TRBD1
TGTGCCAGCAGTTTAGGGGCAGGGGGAGGGAACACTGAAGCTTTCTTT,CASSLGAGGGNTEAFF,few,TRBV6-5,TRBJ1-1,TRBD1
NA,CASSKVGQGSYEQYF,NA,TRBV21-1,TRBJ2-7,NA
TGTGCCAGCAGCTTGGAAGGTGCTCCAAGCTCCTACGAGCAGTACTTC,CASSLEGAPSSYEQYF,NA,TRBV5-6,TRBJ2-7,NA
TGTGCCAGTAGTAAACCCCTTGGGAGAGGGGACACAGATACGCAGTATTTT,CASSKPLGRGDTDTQYF,NA,TRBV19,TRBJ2-3,NA
TGTGCCAGTATCCTTGGGGCGATGAACACTGAAGCTTTCTTT,CASILGAMNTEAFF,NA,TRBV7-9,TRBJ1-1,NA
TGTGCCAGCACTGAGGGCCGGGAGCAGTACTTC,CASTEGREQYF,NA,TRBV28,TRBJ2-7,NA
TGTACCAGCAGCTTAGGCCGGGACGGCGCCGGGGAGCTGTTTTTT,CTSSLGRDGAGELFF,NA,TRBV7-2,TRBJ2-2,NA
TGCAGCGCCCGACAGGGGATAAGGGGGGACACTGAAGCTTTCTTT,CSARQGIRGDTEAFF,NA,TRBV29-1,TRBJ1-1,TRBD1
TGCGCCAGCAGCCAAGGGTGGGGGACTAGCGGCCTACAAGAGACCCAGTACTTC,CASSQGWGTSGLQETQYF,NA,TRBV4-1,TRBJ2-5,TRBD2
TGTGCCATTAGGGGACAGTCAGGCTCCTACGAGCAGTACTTC,CAIRGQSGSYEQYF,NA,TRBV2,TRBJ2-7,TRBD1